The T cell receptor beta chain described here comes from a study of neoadjuvant nivolumab and ipilimumab in lung cancer. Profiled with immunoSEQ multiplex PCR; TCRdb holds only in-frame clones, not every one. Counted here are about 26,000 clones, 75% to 90% occurring once; the ten biggest clones make up 5.5% to 6.5%. Germline V gene lookup returns CDR1 SEHNR and CDR2 FQNEAQ (reference sequence). The germline V and J ends were trimmed by 0 bases and 6 bases, with 14 bases remaining between them. The CDR3 runs 15 residues. The sequence derives from an adult with non-small cell lung cancer. The chain recombines TRBV7-9 with TRBJ1-2, with unresolved D. The material was peripheral blood, obtained before neoadjuvant nivolumab, alone or with ipilimumab. CDR3 DNA: TGTGCCAGCAGCTTAGCCGCCGGGGTAACGGATGGCTACACCTTC. Amino acid sequence: CASSLAAGVTDGYTF.